This entry lists 23 T cell receptor beta chains sequenced from one sample in a study of blood T cell repertoires in COVID-19. Using immunoSEQ multiplex PCR, the repertoire was profiled, and TCRdb retains in-frame clones only, with some absent. This sample yields under 300,000 clones, of which 84% are seen a single time; over 1.3% belongs to the top ten. Sequences were obtained from peripheral blood. These receptors were taken from a human donor with COVID-19, enrolled during active disease. The donor label of this sample is uncertain.

The V gene is TRBV28, the J gene TRBJ1-1; tentative D call: TRBD1 (6 bases). Germline CDR1 is MDHEN and CDR2 is SYDVKM. CDR3 length: 14 residues. Trimming stripped 8 bases from V and 0 bases from J, with 13 bases between. The CDR3 reads CASGDTPMNTEAFF. The DNA for the CDR3 is TGTGCCAGCGGGGACACACCCATGAACACTGAAGCTTTCTTT.

The V gene is TRBV15, the J gene TRBJ1-5; 7 bases agree with TRBD1. The CDR3 is made up of 15 amino acids. The J segment lost 7 bases and the V segment lost 6 bases, leaving 12 bases of the junction unmatched. CDR1 and CDR2 (germline): LNHNV, YYDKDF (reference sequence). CDR3 nucleotide sequence: TGTGCCACCAGGACTGACAGGGCAGGGGGGCAGCCCCAGCATTTT. It yields the protein CATRTDRAGGQPQHF.

Remarks on this clone: The junction differs from germline at one of its ends, possibly a read error. CDR3: CASSEGGGEKLFF. CDR3 nucleotide sequence: TGTGCTAGTAGTGAAGGTGGAGGCGAAAAACTGTTTTTT. The J gene is TRBJ1-4, the V gene TRBV19, with D uncertain. Looked up from germline, CDR1 is LNHDA and CDR2 is SQIVND (reference sequence). CDR3 length: 13 residues. Filled out from reference TRBV19 and TRBJ1-4, the complete variable domain reads DGGITQSPKYLFRKEGQNVTLSCEQNLNHDAMYWYRQDPGQGLRLIYYSQIVNDFQKGDIAEGYSVSREKKESFPLTVTSAQKNPTAFYLCASSEGGGEKLFFGSGTQLSVL.

This clone was detected a few times. The chain recombines TRBV5-6 with TRBJ1-1, with TRBD1 identical over 8 bases. This CDR3 has 15 amino acids. The V gene's germline CDR1 is SGHDT and CDR2 YYEEEE. V lost 5 bases to trimming and J lost 1 base; unmatched junction nucleotides: 7. Here the CDR3 reads CASRRWGTGNTEAFF. The CDR3 DNA reads as TGTGCCAGCAGGCGCTGGGGGACAGGGAACACTGAAGCTTTCTTT.

The chain links TRBV19 to TRBJ2-4; tentative D call: TRBD1 (5 bases). CDR3 size: 17 residues. CDR1 LNHDA and CDR2 SQIVND come from the germline V gene (reference sequence). Trimming took 1 base from V and 1 from J, leaving 14 bases between them. The CDR3 nucleotides are TGTGCCAGTAGTATAGCGGCAGGGTTGTGGGCCAAAAACATTCAGTACTTC. It codes for CASSIAAGLWAKNIQYF.

This clone was observed a single time. The rearrangement joins TRBV5-1 to TRBJ2-7; D not resolved. V was cut by 4 bases and J by 1 base, with 15 bases left in between. Germline V lookup: CDR1 SGHRS, CDR2 YFSETQ. This CDR3 region has 15 residues. CDR3 amino acids: CASSPSLQSSYEQYF. The CDR3 DNA follows: TGCGCCAGCAGCCCGAGTCTACAGAGTTCCTACGAGCAGTACTTC.

The chain combines TRBV28 with TRBJ2-2; D perhaps matches TRBD1 (5 bases). This CDR3 comprises 16 residues. V lost 6 bases and J 3 bases, leaving 17 bases between the germline ends. The germline V gene encodes CDR1 MDHEN and CDR2 SYDVKM. CDR3 in DNA: TGTGCCAGCAGCCCCCAAATAGGGGCCGACACCGGGGAGCTGTTTTTT. This codes for CASSPQIGADTGELFF.

V is TRBV7-3 and J is TRBJ2-7; 9 positions agree with TRBD2. The J segment lost 2 bases and the V segment lost 10 bases, leaving 9 bases of the junction unmatched. This CDR3 spans 14 amino acids. Germline assignment: CDR1 SGHTA and CDR2 FQGTGA. The CDR3: CATGKGTSPYEQYF. Here the CDR3 DNA reads TGTGCCACCGGCAAGGGGACTAGCCCCTACGAGCAGTACTTC.

This chain joins TRBV28 and TRBJ1-5, with TRBD1 as a possible D gene (6 bases). Trimming stripped 5 bases from V and 1 base from J, with 15 bases between. The CDR3 consists of 16 residues. The germline V gene encodes CDR1 MDHEN and CDR2 SYDVKM. This CDR3 reads CASSDNRVSSNQPQHF. Written as DNA, the CDR3 is TGTGCCAGCAGTGACAACAGGGTTTCGAGCAATCAGCCCCAGCATTTT.

The V and J genes are TRBV6-5 and TRBJ1-1; D not certain. V was shortened by 8 bases and J by 2 bases, with 15 bases between the two germline ends. This CDR3 contains 14 residues. Germline V CDR1 and CDR2: MNHEY, SVGAGI. This CDR3 is CASLPAHRNTEAFF. CDR3 bases: TGTGCCAGCCTGCCGGCCCACAGAAACACTGAAGCTTTCTTT.

The CDR3 DNA reads as TGTGCCAGCAGCTTAGGGCCGCCTAGCGTCCAAGAGACCCAGTACTTC. Amino acid sequence: CASSLGPPSVQETQYF. This rearrangement joins TRBV7-3 to TRBJ2-5; a possible D gene is TRBD2 (6 bases). V lost 2 bases and J 1 base, leaving 14 bases between the germline ends. This CDR3 is built from 16 residues. Germline loops: CDR1 SGHTA, CDR2 FQGTGA.

This chain joins TRBV5-6 and TRBJ1-2; D uncertain. This CDR3 comprises 13 residues. CDR1 is SGHDT and CDR2 is YYEEEE in the germline V gene. V shed 4 bases and J shed 4 bases, with 11 bases lying between them. CDR3 sequence (DNA): TGTGCCAGCAGCGCACCGGTAACCTATGGCTACACCTTC. Translation: CASSAPVTYGYTF.

This sequence joins TRBV7-2 and TRBJ1-6; the D gene is possibly TRBD1 (6 bases). Trimming removed 0 bases at V and 6 bases at J, with 9 bases between. The CDR3 contains 15 residues. Per the germline V gene, CDR1 is SGHTA and CDR2 is FQGNSA. CDR3 sequence: CASSLARGGNSPLHF. The CDR3 DNA reads as TGTGCCAGCAGCTTAGCGAGAGGGGGTAATTCACCCCTCCACTTT.

This clone was detected only a few times. The gene calls are TRBV24-1 and TRBJ2-7; 10 nucleotides align to TRBD1. Trimming took 3 bases from V and 5 from J; bases not matched to a gene: 6. CDR1 KGHDR and CDR2 SFDVKD come from the germline V gene. CDR3 length equals 15 residues. CDR3 DNA: TGTGCCACCAGTGATCCCCGGACAGGGGGAAACGAGCAGTACTTC. Its translation: CATSDPRTGGNEQYF.

The genes are TRBV18 and TRBJ2-3; TRBD1 agrees at 7 bases. CDR1 and CDR2 (germline): KGHSH, LQKENI. V was pared by 5 bases and J by 5 bases, with 4 bases of the junction left unmatched. This CDR3 has 13 residues. CDR3 amino acids: CASSLTGVDTQYF. As DNA, the CDR3 is TGTGCCAGCTCATTAACAGGGGTAGATACGCAGTATTTT. The whole variable domain, filled in from reference TRBV18 and TRBJ2-3, reads NAGVMQNPRHLVRRRGQEARLRCSPMKGHSHVYWYRQLPEEGLKFMVYLQKENIIDESGMPKERFSAEFPKEGPSILRIQQVVRGDSAAYFCASSLTGVDTQYFGPGTRLTVL.

The chain employs TRBV6-5 and TRBJ2-7; TRBD2 matches 8 bases. The CDR3 runs 16 residues. Germline lookup yields CDR1 MNHEY and CDR2 SVGAGI. V shed 2 bases and J 0 bases; nucleotides not matched to a gene: 6. The CDR3 loop reads CASSYNLLAGSYEQYF. Written as DNA, the CDR3 is TGTGCCAGCAGTTACAACCTTCTAGCGGGCTCCTACGAGCAGTACTTC.

The rearrangement links TRBV2 to TRBJ1-1; 11 nucleotides align to TRBD1. The V gene's germline CDR1 is SNHLY and CDR2 FYNNEI. Trimming removed 7 bases from V and 3 bases from J; junction bases left unmatched: 10. This CDR3 has 16 amino acids. DNA of the CDR3: TGTGCCAGCACCGAACTCGGACAGGGGGCCTACACTGAAGCTTTCTTT. Protein sequence: CASTELGQGAYTEAFF.

The chain carries TRBV1 and TRBJ2-4; the D call TRBD2 from the table was never checked on the DNA. TRBV1 constitutes a pseudogene. This CDR3 is built from 17 residues. This chain's CDR3 is CTSSQVRGRRSKNIQYF. CDR3 sequence (DNA): TGCACCAGCAGCCAAGTTCGCGGGCGGAGGTCGAAAAACATTCAGTACTTC.

J is TRBJ1-5 and V is TRBV3-1 (or the pseudogene TRBV3-2), with D possibly being TRBD1 (5 bases). Germline V CDR1 and CDR2: LGHDT, YNNKEL (reference sequence). V was trimmed by 5 bases and J by 7 bases, leaving 21 bases between them. This CDR3 has 16 residues. The CDR3 nucleotides read TGTGCCAGCAGCAGGGGTGGTCCGCCCACCGGGCAGCCCCAGCATTTT. Translated: CASSRGGPPTGQPQHF.

The V gene is TRBV5-1, the J gene TRBJ2-7; 11 bases match TRBD2. The ends lost 4 bases at V and 4 bases at J; junction bases unmatched: 7. CDR3 length: 15 residues. Germline loops: CDR1 SGHRS, CDR2 YFSETQ. The CDR3 bases are TGCGCCAGCAGCATCACTAGCGGGAGTGCTTACGAGCAGTACTTC. It codes for CASSITSGSAYEQYF.

This chain uses TRBV15 with TRBJ1-4; D remains ambiguous. The CDR3 has 16 residues. Trimming took off 0 bases at V and 4 bases at J, with 12 bases between the two ends. Germline V CDR1 and CDR2: LNHNV, YYDKDF (reference sequence). This CDR3 is CATSRDSWALNEKLFF. CDR3 nucleotide sequence: TGTGCCACCAGCAGAGATTCGTGGGCGCTTAATGAAAAACTGTTTTTT.

This clone showed up just once. This rearrangement joins TRBV4-1 to TRBJ2-1; 14 positions match TRBD2. Germline lookup yields CDR1 MGHRA and CDR2 YSYEKL. J gave up 7 bases and V 0 bases, and 8 bases lay outside the gene matches. This CDR3 contains 18 residues. The CDR3, as DNA: TGCGCCAGCAGCCAAGATAGTCTAGGACTAGCGGGAGGAAATGAGCAGTTCTTC. Translation gives CASSQDSLGLAGGNEQFF.

This chain joins TRBV18 and TRBJ1-1; a possible D gene is TRBD1 (6 bases). Trimming took off 3 bases at V and 4 bases at J, with 12 bases between the two ends. CDR1 and CDR2 (germline): KGHSH, LQKENI. The CDR3 covers 14 residues. The chain's CDR3 is CASSPDSVGTEAFF. For the CDR3, the DNA is TGTGCCAGCTCACCGGACAGTGTGGGCACTGAAGCTTTCTTT.